Sequencing of this TCR beta chain was carried out in a study of blood T cell repertoires in COVID-19 (TCRdb year 2020). Looking at the study overall: The collaborator samples originated in the United States, Italy and Spain and spanned the acute and convalescent phases of COVID-19. The material from the prospective study consisted of cDNA or gDNA derived from T cells, B-cell-depleted T cells, or PBMCs. The dataset comprised deeply sampled blood TCRbeta repertoires from subjects exposed to, actively infected with, or recovered from COVID-19. A freely available public database, intended as a resource for researchers studying the immune response to SARS-CoV-2, is where the repertoires were released. The samples were drawn from the first 160 participants of the ongoing ImmuneRACE study and from 1,200 or so subjects provided by 6 global collaborators. The sample metadata nearly always contained a de-identified subject ID, COVID-19 status, age in years and sex. HLA class I and class II types, where available, came from metadata supplied by the sample provider rather than from assay-based typing.

A second Seattle source provided samples from volunteer blood donors who had recovered from COVID-19. The collaborating institutions used their own protocols to collect whole blood in K2EDTA tubes. For TCRbeta analysis, collaborators shipped samples in one of three forms: frozen whole blood, isolated PBMCs, or DNA extracted from either of those sample types. This clone was counted a single time. What antigen it recognizes has not been identified. Base quality data are lacking; no much larger clone is found one base away. The immunoSEQ Assay, a bias-controlled multiplex PCR, was used to amplify TCRbeta CDR3 regions from genomic DNA. The original methods were these. The number of nucleated cells in each sample was estimated from the amplification of reference gene primers within the assay. Sequence reads were collapsed and filtered to measure the absolute abundance of every unique TCRbeta CDR3 rearrangement. For each sample, productive Simpson clonality was calculated as the square root of Simpson's diversity index across productive rearrangements. Entries here come from immuneACCESS through TCRdb and include only in-frame sequences with V and J called. Some clones fail to appear in such tables; in the studies checked, an unresolved V gene covers under half of the shortfall, and the cause of the remainder is unknown. V, J and clone size were drawn from that table, and D and trimming were deduced from the DNA. This sample has about 350,000 clones in its table, and under 95% of those were observed once. 3% to 4% of the sample is held by the ten biggest clonotypes.

Beyond this particular receptor, the publication reports: The amount of clinical and demographic metadata varied by source and participant and was provided uncurated.

The CDR3 holds 13 amino acids from the cysteine to the phenylalanine. Just CDR3 DNA is preserved here, 39 bases in frame from base 1. V drops 7 bases and J drops 5 bases, leaving 15 bases in between. The germline V gene encodes CDR1 SGHDT and CDR2 YYEEEE. The sequence was obtained from a woman between 18 and 29 years old who had recovered from COVID-19. The sequence joins TRBV5-6 to TRBJ2-5; possibly the D gene is TRBD2, per 6 matching bases. The specimen sequenced was peripheral blood. The CDR3 sequence is CASHLSSEETQYF. Read as DNA, the sequence is TGTGCCAGCCATTTGTCTAGCGAGGAGACCCAGTACTTC. Joined to the reference TRBV5-6 and TRBJ2-5 proteins, this CDR3 gives the full variable domain: DAGVTQSPTHLIKTRGQQVTLRCSPKSGHDTVSWYQQALGQGPQFIFQYYEEEERQRGNFPDRFSGHQFPNYSSELNVNALLLGDSALYLCASHLSSEETQYFGPGTRLLVL.